The 14 T cell receptor beta chains below all came from one sample that was sequenced in a study of Graves' ophthalmopathy and Graves' hyperthyroidism. The authors amplified TCR beta CDR3 regions from RNA transcripts. After a first-round RT-PCR with HTBI primers, a second-round multiplex PCR was run. In TCRdb, the multiplex PCR reads were re-called with MiXCR into one record per CDR3 protein. The sample includes over a million distinct CDR3 sequences, around a third of them seen just once. Sequenced input: peripheral blood or thyroid tissue (not recorded which). These receptors all come from an adult man with Graves' hyperthyroidism.

This clonotype has a count of ten or more. The chain recombines TRBV9 with TRBJ1-4, with no clear D. The CDR3 is made up of 15 amino acids. V lost 0 bases and J 8 bases, leaving 14 bases between the germline ends. Germline V lookup: CDR1 SGDLS, CDR2 YYNGEE. CDR3: CASSVDGSRNEKLFF. DNA of the CDR3: TGTGCCAGCAGCGTAGACGGCAGCAGAAACGAAAAACTGTTTTTT.

This clonotype was observed a handful of times. The chain combines TRBV4-1 with TRBJ2-7; maybe TRBD1 (5 bases). The germline gives CDR1 MGHRA, CDR2 YSYEKL. This CDR3 is 14 amino acids long. Deletions cut 2 bases from V and 3 bases from J, with 11 bases between. In DNA, the CDR3 is TGCGCCAGCAGCCAACCTGACAGAGGCTACGAGCAGTACTTC. Translated, it gives CASSQPDRGYEQYF.

The genes are TRBV10-3 and TRBJ1-5; 9 nucleotides match TRBD1. CDR1 and CDR2 (germline): ENHRY, SYGVKD. J gave up 5 bases and V 8 bases, and 7 bases lay outside the gene matches. This CDR3 has 14 amino acids. The CDR3 coding sequence is TGTGCCATCCTCTCGGGACAGGGATATCAGCCCCAGCATTTT. It yields the protein CAILSGQGYQPQHF.

Many counts were recorded for this clonotype. The chain joins TRBV10-3 to TRBJ1-4; D perhaps matches TRBD1 (6 bases). The CDR3 covers 15 residues. Trimming took off 4 bases at V and 8 bases at J, with 17 bases between the two ends. Germline V gives CDR1 ENHRY, CDR2 SYGVKD. CDR3 sequence: CAISAGTGFEEKLFF. The CDR3 DNA sequence: TGTGCCATCAGTGCGGGTACAGGGTTTGAGGAAAAACTGTTTTTT.

At least ten counts were recorded for this clonotype. The gene calls are TRBV9 and TRBJ2-2; 7 bases are a match to TRBD1. V dropped 3 bases and J dropped 7; count of bases not matched to a gene: 9. The CDR3 is made up of 15 amino acids. Germline V gene sequence: CDR1 SGDLS, CDR2 YYNGEE. The CDR3 region is CASSGGPNRGGELFF. The CDR3 DNA reads as TGTGCCAGCAGCGGTGGACCAAACAGGGGCGGGGAGCTGTTTTTT.

Ten or more counts support this clonotype. The chain has TRBV7-2 and TRBJ2-5; 8 bases map to TRBD1. Germline CDR1 reads SGHTA; CDR2 reads FQGNSA. The CDR3 contains 15 residues. With V trimmed by 1 base and J by 2 bases, 3 bases remained unmatched. The CDR3 nucleotides read TGTGCCAGCAGCTTAGGACAGGGGAGACAAGAGACCCAGTACTTC. Its protein is CASSLGQGRQETQYF. Supplemented by reference TRBV7-2 and TRBJ2-5, the full variable domain reads GAGVSQSPSNKVTEKGKDVELRCDPISGHTALYWYRQSLGQGLEFLIYFQGNSAPDKSGLPSDRFSAERTGGSVSTLTIQRTQQEDSAVYLCASSLGQGRQETQYFGPGTRLLVL.

This clonotype was recorded a few times. The chain joins TRBV10-3 to TRBJ1-1, with no clear D. This CDR3 contains 13 residues. Germline CDR1 ENHRY, CDR2 SYGVKD. V was clipped by 6 bases and J by 3 bases, with 11 bases between them. The chain's CDR3 is CAIRPGPDTEAFF. The CDR3 DNA sequence: TGTGCCATCAGGCCGGGTCCCGACACTGAAGCTTTCTTT.

Concerning this clonotype itself: No DNA is shown, since the ends of the CDR3 on it are uncertain; the CDR3 is the one TCRdb lists. The V gene is TRBV20-1, the J gene TRBJ1-4; the table assigns TRBD1, which was not confirmed against the DNA. Germline-derived CDR1 and CDR2 are DFQATT and SNEGSKA (reference sequence). The CDR3 has 24 amino acids, counting both end residues. This CDR3 is CSAPDRVQETQYFGPGGTNEKLFF.

The rearrangement uses TRBV19 and TRBJ2-5; D is tentatively TRBD1 or TRBD2 (5 bases each). The CDR3 is 13 amino acids. CDR1 LNHDA and CDR2 SQIVND come from the germline V gene (reference sequence). Between the trimmed V and J ends, which lost 6 bases and 2 bases, there was a span of 10 bases. CDR3 residues: CASRRGPQETQYF. CDR3 DNA: TGTGCCAGTAGGAGGGGACCACAAGAGACCCAGTACTTC.

The sample holds many counts of this clonotype. The chain joins TRBV9 to TRBJ1-5; D may be TRBD1 (5 bases). This CDR3 spans 14 amino acids. The V gene lost 0 bases and the J gene lost 6 bases, with 10 bases spanning the gap. CDR1 and CDR2 from the germline V gene are SGDLS and YYNGEE. CDR3 protein: CASSVGGAGQPQHF. The CDR3 nucleotides read TGTGCCAGCAGCGTAGGAGGGGCAGGTCAGCCCCAGCATTTT.

The J gene is TRBJ1-1, the V gene TRBV7-2; D perhaps matches TRBD1 (5 bases). The CDR3 loop spans 11 amino acids. The ends were cut back, 7 bases at V and 10 bases at J, with 13 bases in the middle. The V gene's germline CDR1 is SGHTA and CDR2 FQGNSA. CDR3 bases: TGTGCCAGCACCGAGTGGGGCACAGCTTTCTTT. As protein: CASTEWGTAFF.

Notes on this clonotype: A much larger clone is a single base away; this may be a read error. The V gene is TRBV7-2, the J gene TRBJ1-6, with 10 bases fitting TRBD1. Trimming took 5 bases from V and 11 from J; bases not matched to a gene: 12. CDR3 size: 16 residues. Germline CDR1 reads SGHTA; CDR2 reads FQGNSA. CDR3 bases: TGTGCCAGCAGCCAGGACCGGGACAGGGGACATCCACCCCTCCACTTT. It yields the protein CASSQDRDRGHPPLHF. The whole variable domain, filled in from reference TRBV7-2 and TRBJ1-6, reads GAGVSQSPSNKVTEKGKDVELRCDPISGHTALYWYRQSLGQGLEFLIYFQGNSAPDKSGLPSDRFSAERTGGSVSTLTIQRTQQEDSAVYLCASSQDRDRGHPPLHFGNGTRLTVT.

The table lists this clonotype with a few counts. The chain joins TRBV10-3 to TRBJ1-1; TRBD1 matches at 9 bases. The CDR3 loop spans 16 amino acids. Germline loops: CDR1 ENHRY, CDR2 SYGVKD. V dropped 3 bases and J dropped 0; count of bases not matched to a gene: 5. CDR3 sequence reads: CAISEGTGRVNTEAFF. The CDR3 coding sequence is TGTGCCATCAGTGAAGGGACAGGGCGGGTGAACACTGAAGCTTTCTTT.

This chain connects TRBV13 to TRBJ2-7; 7 bases map to TRBD1. The germline V gene has CDR1 PRHDT and CDR2 FYEKMQ (reference sequence). The V and J ends lost 5 bases and 4 bases, in that order; junction bases with no gene match: 17. The CDR3 has 17 amino acids. The DNA of the CDR3 is TGTGCCAGCAGCATTAGGGGGCGGTTTGTGGAAAATTACGAGCAGTACTTC. Amino acids: CASSIRGRFVENYEQYF.